This TCR beta chain was profiled in a study of blood T cell repertoires in COVID-19. V lost 3 bases to trimming and J lost 0 bases, with 3 bases between them. The CDR3 spans 13 residues. CDR1 and CDR2 (germline): SGHDN, FVKESK. Here immunoSEQ multiplex PCR was the method, and the copy in TCRdb shows in-frame clones only, minus some. Here the sample spans tens of thousands of clones, almost 80% being singletons. This sequence originates from a man between 60 and 75 years old with acute or convalescent COVID-19. Sequencing was carried out using peripheral blood. V usage is TRBV14 and J usage is TRBJ1-5; no reliable D call. Here the CDR3 reads CASSQYSNQPQHF. The CDR3 DNA is TGTGCCAGCAGCCAGTATAGCAATCAGCCCCAGCATTTT.